This passage covers 12 T cell receptor beta chains from one sample sequenced in a study of regulatory T cells in long-lasting Graves disease. Described time point: persistent/refractory GD, antithyroid drugs over 5 years with positive TRAb. PBMCs provided the RNA from which the TCR library was made. Both iRepertoire HTBI primers and Arm-PCR of CDR3 regions were used to build the TCR beta libraries. TCRdb re-called the multiplex PCR reads through MiXCR, storing one row per CDR3 protein. Found here are under 450,000 distinct CDR3 sequences, less than 25% of them singletons; the top ten hold about a quarter. The sequencing here drew on peripheral blood mononuclear cells (PBMCs), taken when the disease was refractory, from a patient treated with antithyroid drugs. These receptors originate from a female donor with Graves disease.

This clonotype occurred once. A read error may explain this, as a much larger clone is one base away. The chain carries TRBV25-1 and TRBJ1-2; 7 bases agree with TRBD1. Trimming removed 6 bases from V and 9 bases from J; junction bases left unmatched: 16. This CDR3 has 15 amino acids. Germline CDR1 MGHDK, CDR2 SYGVNS. DNA for the CDR3: TGTGCCAGCAGACCCGACAGGGATGGAGGGTATAGCTACACCTTC. Amino acid sequence: CASRPDRDGGYSYTF.

The J gene is TRBJ2-1, the V gene TRBV7-9; 15 nucleotides agree with TRBD2. Per the germline V gene, CDR1 is SEHNR and CDR2 is FQNEAQ (reference sequence). There are 16 residues in the CDR3. The V and J ends lost 5 bases and 9 bases, in that order; junction bases with no gene match: 8. DNA of the CDR3: TGTGCCAGCAGCGCACGGGGACTAGCGGGGGGAGGTGAGCAGTTCTTC. Its protein is CASSARGLAGGGEQFF. Full variable domain (rest looked up from reference TRBV7-9 and TRBJ2-1): DTGVSQNPRHKITKRGQNVTFRCDPISEHNRLYWYRQTLGQGPEFLTYFQNEAQLEKSRLLSDRFSAERPKGSFSTLEIQRTEQGDSAMYLCASSARGLAGGGEQFFGPGTRLTVL.

The genes are TRBV19 and TRBJ1-2; a weak D match, TRBD1 (5 bases). V was trimmed by 3 bases and J by 7 bases, leaving 15 bases between them. Germline V CDR1 and CDR2: LNHDA, SQIVND (reference sequence). CDR3 length: 14 amino acids. The CDR3 here is CASSMGRSLGGYTF. In DNA, the CDR3 is TGTGCCAGTAGTATGGGGCGCTCACTGGGTGGCTACACCTTC.

This chain uses TRBV29-1 with TRBJ1-2, with D maybe TRBD1 (5 bases). The CDR3 runs to 12 residues. Trimming removed 8 bases at V and 4 bases at J, with 14 bases between. Germline loops: CDR1 SQVTM, CDR2 ANQGSEA. The CDR3 coding sequence is TGCAGCATTTTCCAGGGAATCTATGGCTACACCTTC. Encoded protein: CSIFQGIYGYTF.

This clonotype was recorded at least ten times. The CDR3 protein is CASSFWGRGGYTF. The CDR3 DNA follows: TGTGCCAGCAGTTTCTGGGGTAGGGGTGGCTACACCTTC. The rearrangement joins TRBV12-3 or TRBV12-4 to TRBJ1-2; possible D gene TRBD1, 5 bases. This CDR3 has 13 residues. V gave up 3 bases and J gave up 7 bases, with 12 bases separating them.

The V gene is TRBV20-1, the J gene TRBJ2-5; 8 bases are shared with TRBD2. There are 14 residues in the CDR3. With 2 bases clipped from V and 5 bases from J, the junction kept 7 bases outside the gene matches. The V gene's germline CDR1 is DFQATT and CDR2 SNEGSKA (reference sequence). The CDR3 reads CSARLASGWETQYF. The CDR3 nucleotides are TGCAGTGCTAGATTGGCTAGCGGGTGGGAGACCCAGTACTTC.

This chain connects TRBV5-1 to TRBJ2-1, with 9 bases identical to TRBD2. V shed 0 bases and J 5 bases; nucleotides not matched to a gene: 3. The CDR3 loop spans 15 amino acids. Per the germline V gene, CDR1 is SGHRS and CDR2 is YFSETQ. Here the CDR3 reads CASSLVAGANNEQFF. CDR3 in DNA: TGCGCCAGCAGCTTGGTAGCGGGAGCTAACAATGAGCAGTTCTTC. The entire variable domain, with the rest obtained from reference TRBV5-1 and TRBJ2-1, is as follows: KAGVTQTPRYLIKTRGQQVTLSCSPISGHRSVSWYQQTPGQGLQFLFEYFSETQRNKGNFPGRFSGRQFSNSRSEMNVSTLELGDSALYLCASSLVAGANNEQFFGPGTRLTVL.

This clonotype was detected a few times. This chain connects TRBV28 to TRBJ2-7, with unresolved D. This CDR3 region has 13 residues. V was trimmed by 1 base and J by 4 bases, leaving 8 bases between them. In germline, CDR1 is MDHEN, CDR2 SYDVKM. CDR3 loop: CASSLYRRYEQYF. Written as DNA, the CDR3 is TGTGCCAGCAGTTTATATAGAAGGTACGAGCAGTACTTC. The variable domain in full, with the rest retrieved from reference TRBV28 and TRBJ2-7, is DVKVTQSSRYLVKRTGEKVFLECVQDMDHENMFWYRQDPGLGLRLIYFSYDVKMKEKGDIPEGYSVSREKKERFSLILESASTNQTSMYLCASSLYRRYEQYFGPGTRLTVT.

The chain carries TRBV20-1 and TRBJ1-5, with D possibly being TRBD1 (5 bases). Germline values: CDR1 DFQATT, CDR2 SNEGSKA (reference sequence). CDR3 length: 15 residues. Trimming removed 5 bases from V and 0 bases from J, with 14 bases in between. The CDR3: CSAVRDAYSNQPQHF. CDR3 nucleotide sequence: TGCAGTGCTGTCAGGGATGCTTATAGCAATCAGCCCCAGCATTTT.

A remark on this clonotype: Since a much larger clone is just one base distant, this may be a read error. This chain joins TRBV27 and TRBJ2-1; TRBD1 agrees at 12 bases. The V gene's germline CDR1 is MNHEY and CDR2 SMNVEV (reference sequence). J lost 1 base, V lost 6 bases, and 7 bases had no gene match. CDR3 size: 17 residues. The CDR3 DNA sequence: TGTGCCAGCAGCCCGGGACAGGGGGCTAGATCCTACAATGAGCAGTTCTTC. Protein sequence: CASSPGQGARSYNEQFF.

This clonotype was observed many times. This chain connects TRBV20-1 to TRBJ1-2, with a tentative D call TRBD1 (6 bases). The CDR3 has 13 amino acids. Per the germline V gene, CDR1 is DFQATT and CDR2 is SNEGSKA (reference sequence). Trimming took off 6 bases at V and 6 bases at J, with 17 bases between the two ends. CDR3 coding DNA: TGCAGTGCCCCCCCGGGCAGGGGAGATGGCTACACCTTC. Residues: CSAPPGRGDGYTF.

Only a few counts were recorded for this clonotype. The V call is TRBV2, the J call TRBJ1-1, with a tentative D call TRBD1 (5 bases). The CDR3 length is 13 residues. The germline V and J ends were trimmed by 3 bases and 3 bases, with 8 bases remaining between them. In germline, CDR1 is SNHLY, CDR2 FYNNEI. The chain's CDR3 is CASSDGGYTEAFF. The CDR3 DNA sequence: TGTGCCAGCAGTGACGGGGGGTACACTGAAGCTTTCTTT. The entire variable domain, with the rest obtained from reference TRBV2 and TRBJ1-1, is as follows: EPEVTQTPSHQVTQMGQEVILRCVPISNHLYFYWYRQILGQKVEFLVSFYNNEISEKSEIFDDQFSVERPDGSNFTLKIRSTKLEDSAMYFCASSDGGYTEAFFGQGTRLTVV.